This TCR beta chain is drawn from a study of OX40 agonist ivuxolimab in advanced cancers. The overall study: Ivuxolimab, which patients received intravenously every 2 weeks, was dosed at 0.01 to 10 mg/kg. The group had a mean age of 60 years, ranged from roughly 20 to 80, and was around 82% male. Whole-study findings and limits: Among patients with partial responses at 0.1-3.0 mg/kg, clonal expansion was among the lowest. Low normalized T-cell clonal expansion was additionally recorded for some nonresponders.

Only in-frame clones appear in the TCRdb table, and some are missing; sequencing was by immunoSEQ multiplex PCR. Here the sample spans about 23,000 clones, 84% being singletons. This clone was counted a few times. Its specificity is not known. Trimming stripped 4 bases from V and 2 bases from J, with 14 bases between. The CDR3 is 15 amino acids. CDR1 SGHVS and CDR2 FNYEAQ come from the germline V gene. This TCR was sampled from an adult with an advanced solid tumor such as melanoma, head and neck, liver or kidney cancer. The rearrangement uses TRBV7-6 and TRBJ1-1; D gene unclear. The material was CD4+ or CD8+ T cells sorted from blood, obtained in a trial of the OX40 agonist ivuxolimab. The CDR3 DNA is TGTGCCAGCAGCTCCTCCGGGCAGGCCAACACTGAAGCTTTCTTT. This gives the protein CASSSSGQANTEAFF.